This T cell receptor (beta chain) was sequenced for a study of blood T cell repertoires in COVID-19 (TCRdb year 2020). For the wider study: Collaborator samples came from the United States, Italy and Spain and covered acute and convalescent phases of COVID-19. The prospective study material was composed of cDNA or gDNA derived from T cells, B-cell-depleted T cells, or PBMCs. Deeply sampled blood TCRbeta repertoires from subjects exposed to, actively infected with, or recovered from COVID-19 were included in the dataset. The repertoires were released in a freely available public database intended as a resource for research on the immune response to SARS-CoV-2. Samples came from the ongoing ImmuneRACE study (first 160 participants) plus 1,254 subjects from 6 global collaborators. A de-identified subject ID, COVID-19 status, age in years and sex were almost always included in the sample metadata. Where HLA class I and class II types were available, the types were taken from metadata supplied by the sample provider, not from assay-based typing. Study-wide conclusions, independent of this receptor: How much clinical and demographic metadata was included differed by source and by participant, and the metadata was provided uncurated.

In regard to this clone: No antigen is known for it. No much larger clonotype is one base removed from it; base qualities were not supplied.

Samples from volunteer blood donors who had recovered from COVID-19 were contributed by a second Seattle source. Collaborating institutions collected whole blood in K2EDTA tubes following their own protocols. For TCRbeta analysis, collaborator samples were shipped as frozen whole blood, as isolated PBMCs, or as DNA extracted from either sample type. Germline trimming: 4 bases from V, 1 base from J; junction bases outside gene matches: 2. The germline V gene encodes CDR1 SNHLY and CDR2 FYNNEI. CDR3 length: 14 amino acids, cysteine to phenylalanine. Only the CDR3 region is kept as DNA, spanning 42 bases read in frame from base 1. The immunoSEQ Assay, a bias-controlled multiplex PCR, was used to amplify TCRbeta CDR3 regions from genomic DNA. As for the original processing: The number of nucleated cells in each sample was estimated from the amplification of reference gene primers within the assay. To quantify the absolute abundance of each unique TCRbeta CDR3 rearrangement, sequence reads were collapsed and filtered. Productive Simpson clonality was computed per sample as the square root of Simpson's diversity index over productive rearrangements. TCRdb limited this immuneACCESS table to in-frame rearrangements with V and J called. A share of clones is missing; checked studies link under half to unresolved V genes, and the rest is unexplained. For V, J and clone size, that table is used; D and trimming come from the DNA. For this sample the table gives some 150,000 clones, of which 80% to 90% were detected only once. The ten largest clones add up to around 4% of the sample.

This receptor was taken from a woman between 55 and 75 years old who had recovered from COVID-19. The chain couples TRBV2 to TRBJ2-3, with 7 junctional bases fitting TRBD1. Sequencing was performed on peripheral blood. The CDR3 region reads CASSGDRGTDTQYF. The nucleotides read TGTGCCAGCAGTGGTGACAGGGGCACAGATACGCAGTATTTT.